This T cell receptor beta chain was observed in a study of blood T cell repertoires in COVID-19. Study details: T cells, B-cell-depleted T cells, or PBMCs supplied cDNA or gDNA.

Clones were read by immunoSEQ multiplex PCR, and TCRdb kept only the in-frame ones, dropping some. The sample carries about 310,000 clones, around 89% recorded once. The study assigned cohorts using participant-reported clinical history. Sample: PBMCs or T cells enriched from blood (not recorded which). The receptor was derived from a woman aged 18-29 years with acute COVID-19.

The CDR3 bases are TGTGCCAGCAGTTTCGCGGTCTTCAAGCAGCCCCAGCATTTT. It translates to CASSFAVFKQPQHF. The chain has TRBV28 and TRBJ1-5; D not certain. Germline CDR1 is MDHEN and CDR2 is SYDVKM. The CDR3 is made up of 14 amino acids. V lost 3 bases and J lost 7, with 13 bases in between.